Listed here are 27 T cell receptor beta chains from one sample, sequenced in a study of identical twins. TCRdb reprocessed the 5' RACE reads with MiXCR, giving one entry per CDR3 protein. The table records some 200,000 distinct CDR3 sequences, less than 8% of them present only once. The same data also went into a second study, on yellow fever vaccine responses in identical twins.

Material for sequencing was memory (CD45RO+) T cells sorted from blood. Receptors were obtained from a woman between 18 and 29 years old in good health.

Of note for this clonotype: Since a much larger clone is just one base distant, this may be a read error. The gene calls are TRBV6-1 and TRBJ2-2, with D hard to call. Germline assignment: CDR1 MNHNS and CDR2 SASEGT. The V and J ends lost 2 bases and 1 base respectively, with 5 bases between them. This CDR3 contains 14 residues. The CDR3 reads CASSERWNTGELFF. The CDR3 region has the DNA TGTGCCAGCAGTGAAAGGTGGAACACCGGGGAGCTGTTTTTT.

The chain couples TRBV6-2 or TRBV6-3 to TRBJ2-5, with TRBD2 matching 9 bases. The V gene end was trimmed by 2 bases and the J gene end by 3 bases; junction bases not matched to a gene: 13. Germline lookup yields CDR1 MNHEY and CDR2 SVGEGT. The CDR3 contains 18 residues. CDR3 protein: CASSYTLLDSGRKETQYF. As DNA, the CDR3 is TGTGCCAGCAGTTACACCCTACTCGACAGCGGGAGGAAAGAGACCCAGTACTTC.

In this sample, this clonotype turned up a few times. V gene TRBV9 combines with J gene TRBJ2-7; tentative D call: TRBD2 (7 bases). The CDR3 runs to 15 residues. CDR1 SGDLS and CDR2 YYNGEE come from the germline V gene. Between the trimmed V and J ends, which lost 0 bases and 3 bases, there was a span of 13 bases. CDR3 nucleotide sequence: TGTGCCAGCAGCGTAGACGGGGGGCCTCTCTACGAGCAGTACTTC. Its protein is CASSVDGGPLYEQYF.

The chain carries TRBV5-1 and TRBJ2-2, with no clear D. Trimming shortened V by 5 bases and J by 0 bases, and 5 bases separated the two germline ends. Germline V gene lookup returns CDR1 SGHRS and CDR2 YFSETQ. The CDR3 totals 13 residues. Here the CDR3 reads CASRTTNTGELFF. In nucleotides, the CDR3 is TGCGCCAGCAGAACCACGAACACCGGGGAGCTGTTTTTT.

The CDR3 DNA reads as TGTGCCAGTAGTAGGGGACTAGCGGTTCAAACAGAGCAGTTCTTC. Amino acid sequence: CASSRGLAVQTEQFF. The V and J genes are TRBV19 and TRBJ2-1, with TRBD2 matching 11 bases. CDR1 is LNHDA, CDR2 SQIVND, per germline (reference sequence). The CDR3 contains 15 residues. V dropped 4 bases and J dropped 10; count of bases not matched to a gene: 9.

The table lists this clonotype with many counts. The chain carries TRBV28 and TRBJ2-7; a possible D gene is TRBD2 (7 bases). Trimming took off 3 bases at V and 3 bases at J, with 12 bases between the two ends. CDR1 is MDHEN, CDR2 SYDVKM, per germline. This CDR3 is built from 14 residues. Written as DNA, the CDR3 is TGTGCCAGCAGTTTGGCGGGGGCTTTCTACGAGCAGTACTTC. Its protein is CASSLAGAFYEQYF.

The chain uses TRBV28 and TRBJ2-7; no definite D call. V was clipped by 6 bases and J by 5 bases, with 14 bases between them. The germline CDR1 and CDR2 sequences are MDHEN and SYDVKM. The length of the CDR3 is 13 residues. The CDR3 nucleotides are TGTGCCAGCAGACCCCTCTTCCCGAACGAGCAGTACTTC. Amino acids: CASRPLFPNEQYF.

V usage is TRBV5-4 and J usage is TRBJ1-5; no clear D. Trimming took 0 bases from V and 3 from J, leaving 10 bases between them. This CDR3 has 15 amino acids. Germline V gene sequence: CDR1 SGHNT, CDR2 YYREEE (reference sequence). CDR3 loop: CASSLGGSPNQPQHF. The CDR3 bases are TGTGCCAGCAGCTTGGGTGGTAGTCCCAATCAGCCCCAGCATTTT.

This clonotype showed up just a few times. The V and J genes are TRBV4-3 and TRBJ2-1; the D call may be TRBD1 or TRBD2 (5 bases each). Germline V gene data show CDR1 as LGHNA and CDR2 as YSLEER. Trimming cost V 1 base and J 6 bases, with 13 bases left between them. The CDR3 runs 15 residues. Here the CDR3 DNA reads TGCGCCAGCAGCCAAGTGGGGACCCGGGGCAATGAGCAGTTCTTC. This sequence encodes CASSQVGTRGNEQFF.

In its sample, this clonotype was seen a few times. The chain has TRBV6-2 or TRBV6-3 and TRBJ2-5, with TRBD1 identical over 7 bases. Germline-derived CDR1 and CDR2 are MNHEY and SVGEGT. This CDR3 spans 13 amino acids. Trimming at V came to 9 bases and at J to 2 bases, leaving 6 bases not matched to a gene. CDR3 amino acids: CASGGQVQETQYF. DNA of the CDR3: TGTGCCAGTGGTGGACAGGTTCAAGAGACCCAGTACTTC.

The V and J genes are TRBV11-2 and TRBJ2-1, with TRBD2 as a possible D gene (5 bases). The CDR3 totals 9 residues. Looked up from germline, CDR1 is SGHAT and CDR2 is FQNNGV. Deletions cut 6 bases from V and 14 bases from J, with 8 bases between. CDR3 residues: CASRTREFF. For the CDR3, the DNA is TGTGCCAGCAGAACTAGGGAGTTCTTC.

This clonotype was counted ten times or more. The chain uses TRBV27 and TRBJ2-7; tentative D call: TRBD2 (5 bases). Germline CDR1 MNHEY, CDR2 SMNVEV (reference sequence). V was shortened by 10 bases and J by 8 bases, with 21 bases between the two germline ends. The CDR3 runs to 13 residues. The CDR3 spells CATQMSAGGKQYF. The CDR3 DNA is TGTGCCACCCAGATGAGTGCGGGTGGAAAGCAGTACTTC.

This clonotype was detected a few times. The chain carries TRBV6-2 or TRBV6-3 and TRBJ2-7, with D tentatively TRBD1 (6 bases). Trimming cost V 8 bases and J 1 base, with 9 bases left between them. Germline V gene data show CDR1 as MNHEY and CDR2 as SVGEGT. The CDR3 covers 12 residues. CDR3 sequence: CASAGQSYEQYF. The CDR3 nucleotides read TGTGCCAGCGCAGGACAGTCCTACGAGCAGTACTTC.

In its sample, this clonotype was seen a few times. J is TRBJ2-5 and V is TRBV7-3; D possibly corresponds to TRBD1 (6 bases). This CDR3 spans 14 amino acids. With 1 base removed from V and 2 bases from J, the gap between germline ends came to 8 bases. In germline, CDR1 is SGHTA, CDR2 FQGTGA. The CDR3 DNA reads TGTGCCAGCAGCTTAAGGGGGCCGCAAGAGACCCAGTACTTC. Translating gives CASSLRGPQETQYF.

This clonotype was detected only a few times. The CDR3 protein is CASSHAQRRGKQYF. Here the CDR3 DNA reads TGTGCCAGCAGCCACGCTCAACGCAGGGGGAAGCAGTACTTC. The chain recombines TRBV3-1 with TRBJ2-7, with 7 nucleotides matching TRBD1. This CDR3 region has 14 residues. CDR1 LGHDT and CDR2 YNNKEL come from the germline V gene (reference sequence). V was pared by 3 bases and J by 8 bases, with 10 bases of the junction left unmatched.

V and J are TRBV12-3 or TRBV12-4 and TRBJ1-1; D perhaps matches TRBD1 (6 bases). V was cut by 5 bases and J by 0 bases, with 10 bases left in between. This CDR3 is 14 amino acids long. The CDR3 DNA sequence: TGTGCCAGCAGTCCCGGACAGATGAACACTGAAGCTTTCTTT. Amino acid sequence: CASSPGQMNTEAFF.

This clonotype occurred a few times. V gene TRBV7-9 combines with J gene TRBJ2-1, with 8 bases lining up with TRBD2. Germline V gives CDR1 SEHNR, CDR2 FQNEAQ (reference sequence). This CDR3 has 15 amino acids. V was pared by 2 bases and J by 9 bases, with 9 bases of the junction left unmatched. CDR3 in amino acids: CASSLSGSGSGEQFF. The DNA for the CDR3 is TGTGCCAGCAGCTTAAGCGGGAGTGGAAGTGGTGAGCAGTTCTTC.

This clonotype was seen a handful of times. The chain recombines TRBV30 with TRBJ1-5; D is undetermined. The V gene lost 4 bases and the J gene lost 0 bases, with 7 bases spanning the gap. CDR1 and CDR2 (germline): GTSNPN, SVGIG (reference sequence). There are 13 residues in the CDR3. This CDR3 reads CAWKHSSNQPQHF. CDR3 in DNA: TGTGCCTGGAAGCACAGTAGCAATCAGCCCCAGCATTTT.

The chain uses TRBV28 and TRBJ2-4, with D unclear. The CDR3 contains 13 residues. CDR1 and CDR2 from the germline V gene are MDHEN and SYDVKM. V shed 9 bases and J shed 2 bases, with 11 bases lying between them. The CDR3 sequence: CASQQVTKNIQYF. For the CDR3, the DNA is TGTGCCAGTCAGCAGGTTACCAAAAACATTCAGTACTTC.

This clonotype was counted a few times. The rearrangement joins TRBV18 to TRBJ2-3; D ambiguous. This CDR3 has 13 residues. V lost 5 bases to trimming and J lost 2 bases, with 8 bases between them. CDR1 and CDR2 from the germline V gene are KGHSH and LQKENI. The CDR3 nucleotides read TGTGCCAGCTCAGTTACGTTCACAGATACGCAGTATTTT. Encoded protein: CASSVTFTDTQYF.

This clonotype was detected many times. The chain joins TRBV6-1 to TRBJ2-7; the match to TRBD2 covers 10 bases. CDR1 and CDR2 from the germline V gene are MNHNS and SASEGT. Unmatched junction bases numbered 6, after V lost 8 bases and J lost 5 bases. The CDR3 covers 13 residues. CDR3 sequence reads: CASLASGSNEQYF. CDR3 DNA: TGTGCCAGCTTGGCTAGCGGGAGTAACGAGCAGTACTTC.

This clonotype has only a few counts. The J gene is TRBJ2-7, the V gene TRBV30, with 9 bases that match TRBD2. Germline lookup yields CDR1 GTSNPN and CDR2 SVGIG (reference sequence). The CDR3 length is 13 residues. The ends lost 3 bases at V and 4 bases at J; junction bases unmatched: 4. The CDR3 sequence is CAWRREGLYEQYF. The CDR3, as DNA: TGTGCCTGGAGGCGGGAGGGCCTGTACGAGCAGTACTTC.

With respect to this clonotype: This clone may be a read error of a much larger clone one base away. The chain has TRBV3-1 and TRBJ2-2; 9 positions match TRBD2. J lost 0 bases, V lost 4 bases, and 9 bases had no gene match. The germline CDR1 and CDR2 sequences are LGHDT and YNNKEL (reference sequence). The CDR3 is made up of 18 amino acids. The CDR3: CASSLVTSGYANTGELFF. CDR3 nucleotides: TGTGCCAGCAGCCTCGTGACTAGCGGATACGCGAACACCGGGGAGCTGTTTTTT.

This clonotype was observed at least ten times. The CDR3 bases are TGTGCCAGCACCCACACCGGGGAGCTGTTTTTT. It specifies CASTHTGELFF. V and J are TRBV28 and TRBJ2-2; D not resolved. V was trimmed by 7 bases and J by 3 bases, leaving 3 bases between them. The CDR3 has 11 residues. Germline V gene lookup returns CDR1 MDHEN and CDR2 SYDVKM.

This clonotype came up many times. The chain is built from TRBV10-3 and TRBJ2-1, with TRBD2 matching 10 bases. The CDR3 has 15 residues. V gave up 6 bases and J gave up 7 bases; unmatched junction bases: 9. Germline CDR1 is ENHRY and CDR2 is SYGVKD. This CDR3 reads CAISVGLAGENEQFF. The CDR3 region has the DNA TGTGCCATCAGCGTCGGTCTAGCGGGGGAGAATGAGCAGTTCTTC.

This clonotype showed up just a few times. The V call is TRBV6-2 or TRBV6-3, the J call TRBJ2-7; TRBD1 matches 10 bases. V trimming: 0 bases; J trimming: 2 bases; junction bases outside the gene matches: 1. Germline CDR1 reads MNHEY; CDR2 reads SVGEGT. The CDR3 covers 15 residues. The CDR3 loop is CASSYSDRGAYEQYF. CDR3 bases: TGTGCCAGCAGTTACTCGGACAGGGGGGCCTACGAGCAGTACTTC.

The chain couples TRBV28 to TRBJ2-3, with D possibly TRBD1 on 6 matching bases. This CDR3 is built from 13 residues. V was pared by 6 bases and J by 4 bases, with 11 bases between. In germline, CDR1 is MDHEN, CDR2 SYDVKM. The CDR3 reads CASRTQGPDTQYF. CDR3 in DNA: TGTGCCAGCAGAACACAGGGCCCAGATACGCAGTATTTT.